This T cell receptor beta chain was profiled in a study of T cells in Graves' hyperthyroidism and ophthalmopathy. Study-wide findings and caveats: Ophthalmopathy could be told apart from stable hyperthyroidism with a 13 V-J model.

Amplification targeted TCR beta CDR3 regions from RNA transcripts. The HTBI primer set served for first-round RT-PCR of the TCR CDR3. Via MiXCR, TCRdb re-called the multiplex PCR reads, giving one row per CDR3 protein. The data hold about 400,000 distinct CDR3 sequences, with about an eighth observed a single time. For Graves' hyperthyroidism to be stable, ophthalmopathy could not progress within 18 months. Aged 18 to 65, the patients had hyperthyroidism that was newly diagnosed and had lasted under 2 months. The authors took PBMCs from roughly 9.5 ml fresh peripheral blood. Germline CDR1 and CDR2: SGDLS and YYNGEE. V was pared by 1 base and J by 3 bases, with 12 bases between. The CDR3 length is 15 residues. As concerns this clonotype: What it binds is unknown.

The sequenced sample was blood. The genes are TRBV9 and TRBJ2-3; D might be TRBD1 (5 bases). The receptor was isolated from a woman between 18 and 30 years old with Graves' hyperthyroidism. CDR3 in amino acids: CASSVFDSHTDTQYF. The CDR3 DNA follows: TGTGCCAGCAGCGTATTCGACAGTCATACAGATACGCAGTATTTT.